This TCR beta chain was documented in a study of blood T cell repertoires in COVID-19. Overall study: Material from acute and convalescent COVID-19 was sourced from the United States, Italy and Spain.

Using immunoSEQ multiplex PCR, the repertoire was profiled, and TCRdb retains in-frame clones only, with some absent. The sample records 140,000 to 150,000 clones, around 89% being singletons. Per the germline V gene, CDR1 is SGHTA and CDR2 is FQGNSA. J was trimmed by 3 bases and V by 1 base; bases with no gene match: 5. The CDR3 is 15 amino acids. The gene calls are TRBV7-2 and TRBJ1-1; 7 nucleotides align to TRBD1. The specimen sequenced was PBMCs or T cells enriched from blood (not recorded which). This receptor was taken from a woman aged 30 to 39 with acute COVID-19. The CDR3 DNA follows: TGTGCCAGCAGCTTAGGTTCAGGGGGATACACTGAAGCTTTCTTT. Protein product: CASSLGSGGYTEAFF.